Shown below are 26 T cell receptor beta chains from a single sample sequenced in a study of T cell responses to AZD1222 COVID-19 vaccine. Some clones are missing from TCRdb's copy, which holds only in-frame ones; the method was immunoSEQ multiplex PCR. The sample has 130,000 to 150,000 clones; around 84% are singletons. Sequencing was performed on peripheral blood, taken 28 days after the second AZD1222 dose. Receptor source: an adult who received the AZD1222 COVID-19 vaccine.

The rearrangement joins TRBV7-8 to TRBJ2-3, with 7 bases aligning to TRBD2. Germline trimming cut 8 bases from V and 4 bases from J; bases unmatched to any gene: 9. The CDR3 totals 14 residues. Germline V CDR1 and CDR2: SGHVS, FQNEAQ. The CDR3 sequence: CASLEAGRADTQYF. DNA of the CDR3: TGTGCCAGCCTCGAAGCGGGGAGGGCAGATACGCAGTATTTT. The entire variable domain, with the rest obtained from reference TRBV7-8 and TRBJ2-3, is as follows: GAGVSQSPRYKVAKRGQDVALRCDPISGHVSLFWYQQALGQGPEFLTYFQNEAQLDKSGLPSDRFFAERPEGSVSTLKIQRTQQEDSAVYLCASLEAGRADTQYFGPGTRLTVL.

The chain links TRBV14 to TRBJ2-7; unclear D gene. The germline gives CDR1 SGHDN, CDR2 FVKESK. V lost 3 bases and J lost 3, with 3 bases in between. This CDR3 comprises 11 residues. CDR3 amino acids: CASSQFYEQYF. In DNA form, the CDR3 reads TGTGCCAGCAGCCAGTTCTACGAGCAGTACTTC.

A remark on this clone: This same CDR3 is encoded by further DNA sequences in the sample. The chain joins TRBV4-1 to TRBJ2-1; tentatively, D is TRBD2 (6 bases). With 3 bases removed from V and 2 bases from J, the gap between germline ends came to 11 bases. Per germline, CDR1 MGHRA and CDR2 YSYEKL. The CDR3 length is 15 residues. The CDR3 protein is CASSQEGRTYNEQFF. The CDR3 DNA is TGCGCCAGCAGCCAGGAGGGGCGTACCTACAATGAGCAGTTCTTC.

The chain recombines TRBV19 with TRBJ2-3; D is perhaps TRBD2 (6 bases). The germline V gene encodes CDR1 LNHDA and CDR2 SQIVND (reference sequence). The CDR3 is 15 residues long. The V end was cut by 6 bases, the J end by 4 bases, with 17 bases between. CDR3 loop: CASRPAGLVADTQYF. For the CDR3, the DNA is TGTGCCAGTAGACCTGCGGGGCTAGTGGCAGATACGCAGTATTTT.

The chain combines TRBV6-5 with TRBJ1-2, with D perhaps matching TRBD1 (6 bases). CDR3 length equals 14 residues. V gave up 6 bases and J gave up 5 bases, with 16 bases separating them. Germline CDR1 reads MNHEY; CDR2 reads SVGAGI. CDR3 sequence reads: CASRKKDRLYGYTF. The DNA for the CDR3 is TGTGCCAGCAGAAAAAAAGACAGGTTATATGGCTACACCTTC.

CDR3 sequence: CASGLGGLNGYYNEQFF. The CDR3 region has the DNA TGTGCTAGTGGTTTGGGCGGACTGAATGGGTATTACAATGAGCAGTTCTTC. The V gene is TRBV12-5, the J gene TRBJ2-1; a possible D gene is TRBD2 (5 bases). Per the germline V gene, CDR1 is LGHNT and CDR2 is FRNRAP. This CDR3 comprises 17 residues. Trimming took 1 base from V and 4 from J, leaving 17 bases between them.

The gene calls are TRBV18 and TRBJ2-3; D uncertain. There are 16 residues in the CDR3. V was shortened by 4 bases and J by 6 bases, with 20 bases between the two germline ends. From germline, CDR1 is KGHSH and CDR2 LQKENI. CDR3: CASSQARPTVGDTQYF. CDR3 DNA: TGTGCCAGCTCACAGGCCAGACCGACCGTTGGGGATACGCAGTATTTT.

The sample holds one count of this clone. The rearrangement links TRBV5-1 to TRBJ1-1; 7 nucleotides agree with TRBD1. The CDR3 is 14 amino acids. V dropped 2 bases and J dropped 2; count of bases not matched to a gene: 3. Germline CDR1 is SGHRS and CDR2 is YFSETQ. This CDR3 reads CASSFGTVNTEAFF. The DNA of the CDR3 is TGCGCCAGCAGCTTCGGGACAGTAAACACTGAAGCTTTCTTT.

CDR3 in amino acids: CASSLALSLAGGEQYF. The CDR3 DNA is TGTGCCAGCAGCTTAGCGCTGTCTCTAGCGGGAGGCGAGCAGTACTTC. The chain carries TRBV7-8 and TRBJ2-7; TRBD2 matches at 11 bases. This CDR3 is 16 amino acids long. CDR1 and CDR2 (germline): SGHVS, FQNEAQ. Unmatched junction bases numbered 7, after V lost 0 bases and J lost 6 bases.

The chain joins TRBV18 to TRBJ1-2; 10 bases agree with TRBD1. This CDR3 spans 14 amino acids. Trimming took 0 bases from V and 8 from J; bases not matched to a gene: 3. Germline lookup yields CDR1 KGHSH and CDR2 LQKENI. The CDR3 nucleotides read TGTGCCAGCTCACCACCGGGACAGGGGAGAGGCTACACCTTC. This codes for CASSPPGQGRGYTF.

The rearrangement links TRBV7-6 to TRBJ1-5; D remains ambiguous. There are 13 residues in the CDR3. From germline, CDR1 is SGHVS and CDR2 FNYEAQ. The V end lost 5 bases, the J end lost 5 bases, and 10 bases lay between the germline ends. CDR3 sequence reads: CASSVRRDQPQHF. The CDR3 DNA follows: TGTGCCAGCAGCGTACGGAGGGATCAGCCCCAGCATTTT.

The chain employs TRBV7-2 and TRBJ2-1, with 9 positions matching TRBD2. Germline lookup yields CDR1 SGHTA and CDR2 FQGNSA. The length of the CDR3 is 15 residues. J gave up 1 base and V 6 bases, and 4 bases lay outside the gene matches. Here the CDR3 DNA reads TGTGCCAGCAGTCGCGGGAGGGCTTCCTACAATGAGCAGTTCTTC. Protein: CASSRGRASYNEQFF.

The V call is TRBV5-6, the J call TRBJ2-6; 7 positions match TRBD1. The CDR3 runs to 19 residues. The J segment lost 0 bases and the V segment lost 2 bases, leaving 11 bases of the junction unmatched. CDR1 is SGHDT and CDR2 is YYEEEE in the germline V gene. The CDR3 reads CASSFLRTGPNSGANVLTF. In DNA form, the CDR3 reads TGTGCCAGCAGCTTCCTGAGGACAGGCCCAAACTCTGGGGCCAACGTCCTGACTTTC.

The chain carries TRBV5-1 and TRBJ1-2; TRBD1 is a possible D gene (6 bases). The V gene lost 2 bases and the J gene lost 4 bases, with 18 bases spanning the gap. Looked up from germline, CDR1 is SGHRS and CDR2 is YFSETQ. The CDR3 has 16 residues. The CDR3: CASSFSGDNVLYGYTF. The DNA of the CDR3 is TGCGCCAGCAGCTTTAGTGGGGACAATGTTCTCTATGGCTACACCTTC.

The chain uses TRBV11-2 and TRBJ2-3, with 8 bases fitting TRBD2. This CDR3 contains 15 residues. Germline trimming cut 8 bases from V and 3 bases from J; bases unmatched to any gene: 10. The germline CDR1 and CDR2 sequences are SGHAT and FQNNGV. CDR3 DNA sequence: TGTGCCAGCGGCCCCATCGGGGGGGCGACAGATACGCAGTATTTT. Translating it yields CASGPIGGATDTQYF.

CDR3 residues: CASSRMNYGYTF. CDR3 nucleotide sequence: TGTGCCAGCAGCCGAATGAACTATGGCTACACCTTC. The rearrangement joins TRBV28 to TRBJ1-2; D is ambiguous. Germline lookup yields CDR1 MDHEN and CDR2 SYDVKM. The CDR3 loop spans 12 amino acids. V dropped 6 bases and J dropped 2 bases, with 7 bases sitting between them.

The genes are TRBV7-2 and TRBJ2-5, with D tentatively TRBD2 (6 bases). Germline V gene lookup returns CDR1 SGHTA and CDR2 FQGNSA. This CDR3 region has 16 residues. Trimming cost V 4 bases and J 5 bases, with 20 bases left between them. The CDR3 nucleotides read TGTGCCAGCAGCTCCGGCACCGGGACTTTCGGGGAGACCCAGTACTTC. Its translation is CASSSGTGTFGETQYF.

This rearrangement joins TRBV19 to TRBJ1-5, with 10 bases aligning to TRBD1. The junction had 10 bases not matched to a gene; V was cut back by 7 bases and J by 7 bases. There are 15 residues in the CDR3. Germline CDR1 and CDR2: LNHDA and SQIVND (reference sequence). The CDR3 loop is CASTITGTGEQPQHF. CDR3 DNA: TGTGCCAGTACCATAACCGGGACAGGGGAACAGCCCCAGCATTTT.

The chain couples TRBV3-1 (or the pseudogene TRBV3-2) to TRBJ2-7, with unresolved D. The CDR3 totals 12 residues. The V gene's germline CDR1 is LGHDT and CDR2 YNNKEL (reference sequence). Trimming took off 1 base at V and 5 bases at J, with 6 bases between the two ends. CDR3 protein: CASSQGGNEQYF. CDR3 in DNA: TGTGCCAGCAGCCAAGGTGGAAACGAGCAGTACTTC.

The chain uses TRBV3-1 (or the pseudogene TRBV3-2) and TRBJ2-4; 7 bases line up with TRBD2. V trimming: 0 bases; J trimming: 7 bases; junction bases outside the gene matches: 3. This CDR3 contains 14 residues. Germline V gives CDR1 LGHDT, CDR2 YNNKEL (reference sequence). This CDR3 reads CASSQEARGNIQYF. The DNA for the CDR3 is TGTGCCAGCAGCCAAGAAGCGCGGGGGAACATTCAGTACTTC.

This rearrangement joins TRBV19 to TRBJ1-5; 7 bases agree with TRBD1. V was pared by 4 bases and J by 3 bases, with 9 bases of the junction left unmatched. The CDR3 runs 16 residues. The germline V gene encodes CDR1 LNHDA and CDR2 SQIVND (reference sequence). CDR3 sequence (DNA): TGTGCCAGTAGTACGACAGGGAGGCTTGTCAATCAGCCCCAGCATTTT. This codes for CASSTTGRLVNQPQHF.

V and J are TRBV11-2 and TRBJ2-7; TRBD1 matches at 7 bases. CDR1 and CDR2 from the germline V gene are SGHAT and FQNNGV. The CDR3 consists of 14 residues. V lost 5 bases, J lost 1 base, and 5 bases stayed unmatched. The CDR3 bases are TGTGCCAGCAGCCAGGACAGGCTTTCCTACGAGCAGTACTTC. Protein product: CASSQDRLSYEQYF. The variable domain in full, with the rest retrieved from reference TRBV11-2 and TRBJ2-7, is EAGVAQSPRYKIIEKRQSVAFWCNPISGHATLYWYQQILGQGPKLLIQFQNNGVVDDSQLPKDRFSAERLKGVDSTLKIQPAKLEDSAVYLCASSQDRLSYEQYFGPGTRLTVT.

The chain uses TRBV6-5 and TRBJ2-1; 7 bases agree with TRBD2. CDR3 length: 15 residues. With 1 base clipped from V and 5 bases from J, the junction kept 5 bases outside the gene matches. Looked up from germline, CDR1 is MNHEY and CDR2 is SVGAGI. Here the CDR3 DNA reads TGTGCCAGCAGTTACTTCGGGGGAGGGGACAATGAGCAGTTCTTC. It translates to CASSYFGGGDNEQFF.

This clone showed up just a few times. The chain joins TRBV4-2 to TRBJ1-5; 7 bases line up with TRBD1. J gave up 5 bases and V 1 base, and 2 bases lay outside the gene matches. Germline V lookup: CDR1 LGHNA, CDR2 YNFKEQ. The CDR3 is 14 amino acids. The CDR3 spells CASSQGTGYQPQHF. The CDR3 region has the DNA TGTGCCAGCAGCCAAGGGACAGGCTATCAGCCCCAGCATTTT.

Turning to this clone: The same CDR3 can be traced to other DNA sequences in this sample. The rearrangement uses TRBV19 and TRBJ1-2; D is perhaps TRBD1 (5 bases). The CDR3 spans 12 residues. The germline V and J ends were trimmed by 6 bases and 4 bases, with 9 bases remaining between them. Germline CDR1 LNHDA, CDR2 SQIVND (reference sequence). CDR3 loop: CASSTGGYGYTF. Written as DNA, the CDR3 is TGTGCCAGTAGCACCGGGGGCTATGGCTACACCTTC.

The rearrangement joins TRBV12-3 or TRBV12-4 to TRBJ1-2; D gene uncertain. V dropped 8 bases and J dropped 4 bases, with 14 bases sitting between them. The CDR3 sequence is 13 residues long. The CDR3 nucleotides read TGTGCCAGCTCTCTCGAGGCGGGCTATGGCTACACCTTC. Translating it yields CASSLEAGYGYTF.